The clone carrying this T cell receptor beta chain has only one observation. Germline V lookup: CDR1 MNHEY, CDR2 SVGEGT. The ends were cut back, 5 bases at V and 7 bases at J, with 8 bases in the middle. The CDR3 is 11 residues long. This sample is part of a study of blood T cell repertoires in COVID-19. Study context: The study drew acute and convalescent COVID-19 samples from the United States, Italy and Spain. From T cells, B-cell-depleted T cells, or PBMCs came the material, which was cDNA or gDNA.

Authors' methods: Reference gene primer amplification yielded estimated nucleated cell counts. Generated by immunoSEQ multiplex PCR, the TCRdb table keeps only in-frame clones and is missing some. From that table come the V and J calls and clone size; the DNA was used to work out D and trimming. The repertoire holds approximately 68,000 clones, with about 80% as singletons. The rearrangement links TRBV6-2 or TRBV6-3 to TRBJ1-1, with D tentatively TRBD1 (6 bases). The sequencing input was peripheral blood. The TCR originated in a human donor in a cohort sampled during active COVID-19. The CDR3 nucleotides are TGTGCCAGCAGTATCAGGGGTGAAGCTTTCTTT. Encoded protein: CASSIRGEAFF.